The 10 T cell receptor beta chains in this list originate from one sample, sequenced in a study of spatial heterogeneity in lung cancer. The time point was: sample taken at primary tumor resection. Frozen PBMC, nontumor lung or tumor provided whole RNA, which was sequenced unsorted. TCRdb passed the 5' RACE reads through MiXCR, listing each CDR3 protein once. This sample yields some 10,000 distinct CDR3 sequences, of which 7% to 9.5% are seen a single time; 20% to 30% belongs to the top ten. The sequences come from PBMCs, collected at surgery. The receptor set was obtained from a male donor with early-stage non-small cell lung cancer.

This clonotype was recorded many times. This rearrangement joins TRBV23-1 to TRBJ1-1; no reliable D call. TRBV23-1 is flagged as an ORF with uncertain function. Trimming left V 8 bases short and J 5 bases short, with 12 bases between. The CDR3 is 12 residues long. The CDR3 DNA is TGCGCCAGCCCCCTCGAGCGGACTGAAGCTTTCTTT. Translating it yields CASPLERTEAFF.

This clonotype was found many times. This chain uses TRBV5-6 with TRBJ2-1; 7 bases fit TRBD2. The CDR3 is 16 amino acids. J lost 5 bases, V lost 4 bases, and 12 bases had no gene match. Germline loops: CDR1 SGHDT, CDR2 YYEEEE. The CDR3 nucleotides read TGTGCCAGCAGCGACGCTCTGACTAGCTCGGACAATGAGCAGTTCTTC. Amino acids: CASSDALTSSDNEQFF. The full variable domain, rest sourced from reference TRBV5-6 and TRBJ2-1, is DAGVTQSPTHLIKTRGQQVTLRCSPKSGHDTVSWYQQALGQGPQFIFQYYEEEERQRGNFPDRFSGHQFPNYSSELNVNALLLGDSALYLCASSDALTSSDNEQFFGPGTRLTVL.

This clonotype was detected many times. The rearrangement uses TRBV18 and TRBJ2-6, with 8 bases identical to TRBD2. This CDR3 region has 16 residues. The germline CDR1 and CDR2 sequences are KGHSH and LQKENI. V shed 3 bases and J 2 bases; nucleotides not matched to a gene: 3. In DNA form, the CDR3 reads TGTGCCAGCTCACCCCCCGGGAGGGCTGGGGCCAACGTCCTGACTTTC. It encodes CASSPPGRAGANVLTF.

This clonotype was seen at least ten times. CDR3 nucleotide sequence: TGCGCCAGCAGCTTGGGCGGGGCCGCTAACTATGGCTACACCTTC. It codes for CASSLGGAANYGYTF. The chain links TRBV5-1 to TRBJ1-2, with a weak D call TRBD1 (5 bases). Germline loops: CDR1 SGHRS, CDR2 YFSETQ. CDR3 length equals 15 residues. The V end lost 0 bases, the J end lost 0 bases, and 9 bases lay between the germline ends. Variable domain in full (rest from reference TRBV5-1 and TRBJ1-2): KAGVTQTPRYLIKTRGQQVTLSCSPISGHRSVSWYQQTPGQGLQFLFEYFSETQRNKGNFPGRFSGRQFSNSRSEMNVSTLELGDSALYLCASSLGGAANYGYTFGSGTRLTVV.

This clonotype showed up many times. CDR3: CASSNSGGYNEQFF. The CDR3 DNA follows: TGTGCCAGCAGCAACAGCGGGGGGTACAATGAGCAGTTCTTC. V and J are TRBV7-2 and TRBJ2-1; the match to TRBD2 covers 9 bases. CDR3 size: 14 residues. Germline V gene sequence: CDR1 SGHTA, CDR2 FQGNSA. Trimming removed 5 bases from V and 4 bases from J; junction bases left unmatched: 3.

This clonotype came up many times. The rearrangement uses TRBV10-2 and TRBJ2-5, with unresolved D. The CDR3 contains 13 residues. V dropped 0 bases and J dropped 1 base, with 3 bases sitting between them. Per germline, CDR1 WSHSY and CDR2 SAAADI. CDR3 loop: CASSESFQETQYF. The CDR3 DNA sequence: TGCGCCAGCAGTGAGTCGTTCCAAGAGACCCAGTACTTC.

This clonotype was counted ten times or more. Here the CDR3 DNA reads TGTGCCTGGAGTTCGACAGGGCCCTTCTCTGGAAACACCATATATTTT. Translating gives CAWSSTGPFSGNTIYF. The rearrangement uses TRBV30 and TRBJ1-3, with 7 bases that match TRBD1. This CDR3 is 16 amino acids long. Germline trimming cut 2 bases from V and 0 bases from J; bases unmatched to any gene: 7. Germline CDR1 and CDR2: GTSNPN and SVGIG (reference sequence).

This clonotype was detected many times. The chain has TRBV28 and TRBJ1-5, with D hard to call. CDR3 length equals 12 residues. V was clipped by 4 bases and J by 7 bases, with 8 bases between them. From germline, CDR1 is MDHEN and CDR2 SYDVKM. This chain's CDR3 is CASSSGPQPQHF. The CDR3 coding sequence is TGTGCCAGCAGTTCCGGGCCGCAGCCCCAGCATTTT.

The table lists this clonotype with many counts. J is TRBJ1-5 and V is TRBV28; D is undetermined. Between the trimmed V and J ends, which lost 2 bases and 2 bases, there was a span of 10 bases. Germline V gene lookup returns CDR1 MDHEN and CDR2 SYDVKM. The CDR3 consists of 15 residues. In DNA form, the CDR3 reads TGTGCCAGCAGTTTAGGGGTCCAGGGCAATCAGCCCCAGCATTTT. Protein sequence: CASSLGVQGNQPQHF.

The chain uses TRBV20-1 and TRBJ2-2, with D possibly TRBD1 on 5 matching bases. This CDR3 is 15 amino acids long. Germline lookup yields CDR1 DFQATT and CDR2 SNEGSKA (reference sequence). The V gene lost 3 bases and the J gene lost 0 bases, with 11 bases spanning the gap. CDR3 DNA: TGCAGTGCTAGGCGGCAGGGCTCGAACACCGGGGAGCTGTTTTTT. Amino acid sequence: CSARRQGSNTGELFF.